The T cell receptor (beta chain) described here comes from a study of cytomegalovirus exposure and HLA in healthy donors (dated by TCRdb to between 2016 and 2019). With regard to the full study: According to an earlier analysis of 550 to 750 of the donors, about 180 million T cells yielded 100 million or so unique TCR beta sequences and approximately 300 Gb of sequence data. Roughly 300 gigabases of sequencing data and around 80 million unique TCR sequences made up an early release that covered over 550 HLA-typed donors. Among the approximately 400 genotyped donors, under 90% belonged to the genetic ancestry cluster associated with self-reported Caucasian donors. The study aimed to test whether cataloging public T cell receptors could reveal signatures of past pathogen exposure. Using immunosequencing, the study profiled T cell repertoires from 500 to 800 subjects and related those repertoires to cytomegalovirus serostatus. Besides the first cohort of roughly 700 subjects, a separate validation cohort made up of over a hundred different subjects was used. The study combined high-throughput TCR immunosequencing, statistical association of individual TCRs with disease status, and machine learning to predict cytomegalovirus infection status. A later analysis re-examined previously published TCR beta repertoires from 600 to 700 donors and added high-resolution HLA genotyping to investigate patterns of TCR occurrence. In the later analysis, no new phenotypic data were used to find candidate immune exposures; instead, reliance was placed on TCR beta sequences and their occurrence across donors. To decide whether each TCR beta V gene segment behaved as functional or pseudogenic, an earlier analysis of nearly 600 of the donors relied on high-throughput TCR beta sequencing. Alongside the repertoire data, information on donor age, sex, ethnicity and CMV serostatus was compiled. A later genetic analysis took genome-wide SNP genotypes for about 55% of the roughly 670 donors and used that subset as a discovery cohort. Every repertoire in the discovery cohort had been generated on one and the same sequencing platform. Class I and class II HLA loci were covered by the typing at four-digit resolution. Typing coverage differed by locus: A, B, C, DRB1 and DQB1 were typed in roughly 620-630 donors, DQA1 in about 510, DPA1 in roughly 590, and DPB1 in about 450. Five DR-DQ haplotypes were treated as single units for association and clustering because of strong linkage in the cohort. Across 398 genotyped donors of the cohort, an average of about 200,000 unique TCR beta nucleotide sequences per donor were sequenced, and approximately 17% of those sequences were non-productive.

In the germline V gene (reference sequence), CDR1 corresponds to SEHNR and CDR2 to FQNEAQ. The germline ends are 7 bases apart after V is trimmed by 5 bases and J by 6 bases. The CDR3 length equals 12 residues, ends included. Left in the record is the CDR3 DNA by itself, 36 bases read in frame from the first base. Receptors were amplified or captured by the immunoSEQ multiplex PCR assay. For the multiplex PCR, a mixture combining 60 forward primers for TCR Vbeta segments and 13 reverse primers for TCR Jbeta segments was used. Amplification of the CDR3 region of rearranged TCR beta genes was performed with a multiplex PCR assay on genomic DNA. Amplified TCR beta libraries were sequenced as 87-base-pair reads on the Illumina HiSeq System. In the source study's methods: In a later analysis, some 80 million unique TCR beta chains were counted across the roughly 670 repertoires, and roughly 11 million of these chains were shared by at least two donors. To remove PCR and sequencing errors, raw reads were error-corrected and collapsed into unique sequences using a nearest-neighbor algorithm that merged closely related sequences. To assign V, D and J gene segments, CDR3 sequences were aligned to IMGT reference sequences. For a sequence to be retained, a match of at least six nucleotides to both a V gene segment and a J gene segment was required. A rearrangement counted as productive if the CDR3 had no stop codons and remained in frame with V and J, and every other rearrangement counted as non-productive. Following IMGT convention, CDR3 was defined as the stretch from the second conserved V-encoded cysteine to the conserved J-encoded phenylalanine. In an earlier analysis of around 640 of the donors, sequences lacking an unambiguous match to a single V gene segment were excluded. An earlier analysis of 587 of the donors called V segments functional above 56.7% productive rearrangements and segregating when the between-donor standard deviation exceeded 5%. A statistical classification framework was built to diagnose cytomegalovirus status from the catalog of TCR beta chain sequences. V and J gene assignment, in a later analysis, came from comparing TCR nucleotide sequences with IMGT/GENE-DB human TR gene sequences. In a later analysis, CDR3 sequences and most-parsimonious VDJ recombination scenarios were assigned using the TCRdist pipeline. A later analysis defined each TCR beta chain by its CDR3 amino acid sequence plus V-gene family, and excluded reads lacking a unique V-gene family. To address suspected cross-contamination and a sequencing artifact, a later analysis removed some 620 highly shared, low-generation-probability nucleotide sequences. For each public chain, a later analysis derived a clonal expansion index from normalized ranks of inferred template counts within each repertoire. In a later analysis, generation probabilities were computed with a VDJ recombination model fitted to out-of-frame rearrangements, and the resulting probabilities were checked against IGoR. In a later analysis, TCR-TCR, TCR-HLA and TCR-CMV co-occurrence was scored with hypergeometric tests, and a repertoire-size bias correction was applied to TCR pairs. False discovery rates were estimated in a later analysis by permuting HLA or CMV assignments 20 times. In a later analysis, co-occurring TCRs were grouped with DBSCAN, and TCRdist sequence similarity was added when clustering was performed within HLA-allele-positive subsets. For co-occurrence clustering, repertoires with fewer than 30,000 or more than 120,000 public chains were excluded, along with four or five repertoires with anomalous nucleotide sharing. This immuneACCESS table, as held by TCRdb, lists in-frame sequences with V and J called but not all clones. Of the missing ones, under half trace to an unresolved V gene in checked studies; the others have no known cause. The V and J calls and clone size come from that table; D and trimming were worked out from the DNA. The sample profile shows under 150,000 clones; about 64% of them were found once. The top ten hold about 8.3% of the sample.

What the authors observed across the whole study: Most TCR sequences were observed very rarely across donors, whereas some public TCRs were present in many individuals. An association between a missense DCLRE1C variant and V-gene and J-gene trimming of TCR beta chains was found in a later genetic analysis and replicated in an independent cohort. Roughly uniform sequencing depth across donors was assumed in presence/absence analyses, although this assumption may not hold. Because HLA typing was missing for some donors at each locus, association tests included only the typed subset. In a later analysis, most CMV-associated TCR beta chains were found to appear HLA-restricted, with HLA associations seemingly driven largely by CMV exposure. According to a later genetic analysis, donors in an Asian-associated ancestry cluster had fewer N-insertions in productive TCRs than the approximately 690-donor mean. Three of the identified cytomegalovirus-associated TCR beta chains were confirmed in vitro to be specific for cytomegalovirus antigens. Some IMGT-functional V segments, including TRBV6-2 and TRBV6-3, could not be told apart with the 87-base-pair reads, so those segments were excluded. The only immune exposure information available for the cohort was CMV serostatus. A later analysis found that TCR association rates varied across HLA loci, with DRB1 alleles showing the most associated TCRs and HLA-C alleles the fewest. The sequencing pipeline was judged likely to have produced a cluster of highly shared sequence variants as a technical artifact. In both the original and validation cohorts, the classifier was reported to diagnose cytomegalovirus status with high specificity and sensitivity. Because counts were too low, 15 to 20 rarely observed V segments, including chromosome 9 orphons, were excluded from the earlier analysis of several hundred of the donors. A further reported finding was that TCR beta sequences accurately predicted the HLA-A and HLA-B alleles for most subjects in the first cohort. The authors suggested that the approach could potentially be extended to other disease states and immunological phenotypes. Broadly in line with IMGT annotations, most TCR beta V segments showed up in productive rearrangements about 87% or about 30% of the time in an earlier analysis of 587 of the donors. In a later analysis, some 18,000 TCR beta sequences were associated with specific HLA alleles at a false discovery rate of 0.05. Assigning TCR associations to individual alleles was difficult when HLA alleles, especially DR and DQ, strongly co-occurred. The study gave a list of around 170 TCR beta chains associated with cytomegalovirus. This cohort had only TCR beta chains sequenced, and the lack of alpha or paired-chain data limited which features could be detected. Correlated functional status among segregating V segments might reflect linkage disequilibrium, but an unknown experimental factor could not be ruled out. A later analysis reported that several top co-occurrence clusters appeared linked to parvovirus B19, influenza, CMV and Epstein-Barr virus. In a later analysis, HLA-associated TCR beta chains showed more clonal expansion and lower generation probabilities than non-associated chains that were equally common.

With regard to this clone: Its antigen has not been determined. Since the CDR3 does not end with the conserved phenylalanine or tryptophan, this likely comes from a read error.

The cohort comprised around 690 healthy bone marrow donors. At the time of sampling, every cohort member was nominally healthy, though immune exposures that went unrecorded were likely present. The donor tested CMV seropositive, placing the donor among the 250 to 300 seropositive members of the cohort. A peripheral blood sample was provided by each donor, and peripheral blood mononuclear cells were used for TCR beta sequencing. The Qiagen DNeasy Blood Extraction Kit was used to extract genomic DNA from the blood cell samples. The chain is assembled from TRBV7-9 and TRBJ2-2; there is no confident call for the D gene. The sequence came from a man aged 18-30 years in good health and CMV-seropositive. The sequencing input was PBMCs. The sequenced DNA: TGTGCCAGCAGCGTACAACCCGGGGAGCTGTTTCTT. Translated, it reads CASSVQPGELFL.